This is a list of T cell receptor beta chains from one sample in a study of cytomegalovirus exposure and HLA in healthy donors. Assay: immunoSEQ multiplex PCR; the TCRdb copy retains only in-frame clones and omits some. The sample records roughly 150,000 clones, roughly 85% being singletons. Sequencing was carried out using PBMCs. The receptors derive from a man aged 25-45 years in good health and CMV-seropositive. CDR3s include the opening cysteine and the closing phenylalanine or tryptophan. The D gene is left open where the match is weak. Some rows have no size entry. The others give once, few or many, or a class for an expanded clone.

TRBJ2-3 NA TRBV6-5 TRBD1 TGTGCCAGCAGTGCCGGGACAGGGAGCACAGATACGCAGTATTTT CASSAGTGSTDTQYF
TRBJ1-1 NA TRBV7-9 NA TGTTCCAGCAGCCCGACAGACACTGAAGCTTTCTTT CSSSPTDTEAFF
TRBJ2-7 NA TRBV11-2 TRBD2 TGTGCCAGCAGCTTAGCTCGACTAGCCGCGGGCCGCACCTACGAGCAGTACTTC CASSLARLAAGRTYEQYF
TRBJ2-1 NA TRBV4-1 TRBD2 TGCGCCAGCAGCCACGCCAAGGGAATGGGACTAGCGGGAAACGAGCAGTTCTTC CASSHAKGMGLAGNEQFF
TRBJ2-5 NA TRBV18 TRBD2 TGTGCCAGCTCAGGAGCGGGGGATCAAGAGACCCAGTACTTC CASSGAGDQETQYF
TRBJ2-5 NA TRBV5-1 TRBD1 TGCGCCAGCAGCTTGACTGGGACAGGGGAAGAGACCCAGTACTTC CASSLTGTGEETQYF
TRBJ1-1 NA TRBV2 TRBD1 TGTGCCAGCAGTGTCGGGACAGGGCGCACTGAAGCTTTCTTT CASSVGTGRTEAFF
TRBJ2-2 NA TRBV27 TRBD2 TGTGCCAGCAGTTTATTCCTCGGGCTAGCGGGAGACACCGGGGAGCTGTTTTTT CASSLFLGLAGDTGELFF
TRBJ2-5 NA TRBV7-3 NA TGTGCCAGCAGCTTAGCAGGGTCCGGAGGGCAAGAGACCCAGTACTTC CASSLAGSGGQETQYF
TRBJ1-1 NA TRBV5-1 NA TGCGCCAGCAGCTTGATCGGGGAGGGGAACACTGAAGCTTTCTTT CASSLIGEGNTEAFF
TRBJ1-4 once TRBV7-9 TRBD1 TGTGCCAGCAGCTTAAGAAGGACAGGGCCAAATGAAAAACTGTTTTTT CASSLRRTGPNEKLFF
TRBJ2-5 few TRBV4-1 NA TGCGCCAGCAGCCTGGGAGACCAAGAGACCCAGTACTTC CASSLGDQETQYF
TRBJ2-1 once TRBV11-2 NA TGTGCCAGCAGCTTTATTGCGGGGTCATACAATGAGCAGTTCTTC CASSFIAGSYNEQFF
TRBJ2-2 NA TRBV30 TRBD1 TGTGCCTGGACACCGGGACAGGGGGCCGGGGAGCTGTTTTTT CAWTPGQGAGELFF
TRBJ1-2 NA TRBV9 NA TGTGCCAGCAGCGGCGGCGGGGGGTACTATGGCTACACCTTC CASSGGGGYYGYTF
TRBJ2-7 NA TRBV2 TRBD1 TGTGCCAGCAGTGAAGCCGGGACAGTGAACTACGAGCAGTACTTC CASSEAGTVNYEQYF
TRBJ2-3 NA TRBV2 TRBD1 TGTGCCAGCAGTGAGGGACAGATCACAGATACGCAGTATTTT CASSEGQITDTQYF
TRBJ2-2 NA TRBV27 TRBD2 TGTGCCAGCAGACCCTCCGGGACTAGCGGGATGAACACCGGGGAGCTGTTTTTT CASRPSGTSGMNTGELFF
TRBJ2-5 NA TRBV7-7 TRBD2 TGTGCTAGCAGCTTAGGGAGCTTAGCGGGAGAAGAGACCCAGTACTTC CASSLGSLAGEETQYF
TRBJ1-3 NA TRBV7-9 TRBD1 TGTTCCAGCAGCTCCGACAGGGTTAACGGAAACACCATATATTTT CSSSSDRVNGNTIYF
TRBJ1-1 NA TRBV11-3 NA TGTGCCAGCGGTAGTAACACTGAAGCTTTCTTT CASGSNTEAFF
TRBJ2-2 NA TRBV19 NA TGTGCCAGTAGGCCTCGGCCAGGGGGACTGGCCGGGGAGCTGTTTTTT CASRPRPGGLAGELFF
TRBJ1-5 NA TRBV18 TRBD1 TGTGCCAGCTCCCCGTCACCTAGGGACAGGGGGCTTGATCAGCCCCAGCATTTT CASSPSPRDRGLDQPQHF
TRBJ1-5 NA TRBV7-9 NA TGTGCCAGCAGCCCCACCGCGGGATGGCCCCAGCATTTT CASSPTAGWPQHF
TRBJ1-3 NA TRBV7-2 NA TGTGCCAGCAGCTACCTGAGCTCTGGAAACACCATATATTTT CASSYLSSGNTIYF
TRBJ1-5 once TRBV5-1 NA TGCGCCAGCAGCTTGGAGGGGGTGGACCAGCCCCAGCATTTT CASSLEGVDQPQHF
TRBJ1-2 NA TRBV5-5 NA TGTGCCAGCAGCTTGGATCAGGGCTATGGCTACACCTTC CASSLDQGYGYTF
TRBJ2-5 few TRBV27 NA TGTGCCAGCAGCGGAACCGCCGGGGGGACCCAGTACTTC CASSGTAGGTQYF
TRBJ2-7 NA TRBV7-2 TRBD1 TGTGCCAGCAGCCAAAAATCGGGACAGGTCTACGAGCAGTACTTC CASSQKSGQVYEQYF
TRBJ2-3 NA TRBV10-3 TRBD2 TGTGCCATCAGTGAGACTAGCGGGATAAACACAGATACGCAGTATTTT CAISETSGINTDTQYF
TRBJ2-3 once TRBV25-1 NA TGTGCCAGCAGTGATGGGTACAGGGGGGGGACAGATACGCAGTATTTT CASSDGYRGGTDTQYF
TRBJ2-3 NA TRBV7-9 TRBD2 TGTGCCAGCAGCCCCCGGGGGGGAAGAGGTACAGATACGCAGTATTTT CASSPRGGRGTDTQYF
TRBJ2-7 NA TRBV28 NA TGTGCCAGCACCGGTAGCAGCACCATTTACGAGCAGTACTTC CASTGSSTIYEQYF
TRBJ2-1 NA TRBV5-1 NA TGCGCCAGCAGCTTGGCCTTGAGACAGGTCCTTGACGGGCCCTACAATGAGCAGTTCTTC CASSLALRQVLDGPYNEQFF
TRBJ2-7 NA TRBV4-3 TRBD1 TGCGCCAGCAGCCAAGATGTCAGCGGAAAGGGGGCTTACGAGCAGTACTTC CASSQDVSGKGAYEQYF
TRBJ1-1 few TRBV5-5 NA TGTGCCAGCAGCCGGCCCAGGGTAGGGGACACTGAAGCTTTCTTT CASSRPRVGDTEAFF
TRBJ1-1 NA TRBV5-1 TRBD1 TGCGCCAGCAGCTTGGACATCCCCAGGGGGATGGAAGCTTTCTTT CASSLDIPRGMEAFF
TRBJ2-7 NA TRBV7-9 NA TGTGCCAGCAGCTTAGGCGAGACAGCGGGCTACGAGCAGTACTTC CASSLGETAGYEQYF
TRBJ1-5 NA TRBV19 NA TGTGCCAGTAGTATAGCCACAGCCTCTAGCAATCAGCCCCAGCATTTT CASSIATASSNQPQHF
TRBJ2-3 NA TRBV6-1 TRBD2 TGTGCCAGCAGTGAAACGGGGGGGCAGGTAGATACGCAGTATTTT CASSETGGQVDTQYF
TRBJ1-1 NA TRBV25-1 NA TGTGCCAGCAGTGAACGGAACACTGAAGCTTTCTTT CASSERNTEAFF
TRBJ2-2 NA TRBV7-8 TRBD2 TGTGCCAGCAGCCTGAGACTAGCGCCGAACACCGGGGAGCTGTTTTTT CASSLRLAPNTGELFF
TRBJ2-3 NA TRBV27 TRBD1 TGTGCCAGCAGTTTAAGGTCCGGGGACAGGTTTGTGTATACGCAGTATTTT CASSLRSGDRFVYTQYF
TRBJ1-2 NA TRBV15 NA TGTGCCACCAGCAGAGATGCGACTGATGGCTACACCTTC CATSRDATDGYTF
TRBJ2-1 once TRBV12-5 TRBD2 TGTGCTAGTGGTCTCGGGACTAGCGGGAACAATGAGCAGTTCTTC CASGLGTSGNNEQFF
TRBJ2-5 NA TRBV7-9 NA TGTTCCAGCACCGACTATAAAGAGACCCAGTACTTC CSSTDYKETQYF
TRBJ2-3 once TRBV7-9 TRBD1 TGTGCCAGCAGCCAGACAGGGGCCACAGATACGCAGTATTTT CASSQTGATDTQYF
TRBJ2-3 NA TRBV7-6 NA TGTGCCAGCAGCCCCGGACTACGTAGCACAGATACGCAGTATTTT CASSPGLRSTDTQYF
TRBJ1-6 NA TRBV2 TRBD1 TGTGCCAGCAGCATTTATCCTCGGGACAGGGGGGACTCACCCCTCCACTTT CASSIYPRDRGDSPLHF
TRBJ2-1 NA TRBV5-4 TRBD1 TGTGCCAGCAGTCTTGGACAGGGAAGCTCCTACAATGAGCAGTTCTTC CASSLGQGSSYNEQFF
TRBJ1-5 NA TRBV19 NA TGTGCCAGTAGTAGGGGCCAGTATAGCAATCAGCCCCAGCATTTT CASSRGQYSNQPQHF
TRBJ1-1 NA TRBV6-5 TRBD1 TGTGCCAGCAATAACAGGGGTTCTGAAGCTTTCTTT CASNNRGSEAFF